This T cell receptor beta chain appears in the sequencing data of a study of cytomegalovirus exposure and HLA in healthy donors. About the research overall: Within the Caucasian-associated ancestry cluster were 81% of the approximately 370 genotyped donors.

The germline gives CDR1 LNHDA, CDR2 SQIVND (reference sequence). Trimming removed 3 bases at V and 7 bases at J, with 19 bases between. This CDR3 region has 16 residues. PCR employed 60 Vbeta and 13 Jbeta primers. Clones were read by immunoSEQ multiplex PCR, and TCRdb kept only the in-frame ones, dropping some. The sample consists of hundreds of thousands of clones, around 80% of them appearing once. The sequencing sample was made of PBMCs. J is TRBJ2-4 and V is TRBV19, with D possibly TRBD1 on 6 matching bases. This receptor was taken from a man in his forties in good health and CMV-seropositive. The chain's CDR3 is CASSIVGQSPGNIQYF. The DNA of the CDR3 is TGTGCCAGTAGTATTGTTGGACAGTCCCCCGGTAACATTCAGTACTTC.